This T cell receptor beta chain was captured in a study of regulatory T cells in long-lasting Graves disease. V was cut by 11 bases and J by 2 bases, with 21 bases left in between. The CDR3 runs 15 residues. From germline, CDR1 is MNHNS and CDR2 SASEGT. Indicated time point: newly diagnosed GD, antithyroid drugs for less than 3 months. Scientists built the TCR library using RNA that was extracted from PBMCs. Building the TCR beta libraries relied on iRepertoire HTBI primers, and CDR3 regions underwent Arm-PCR. TCRdb re-called the multiplex PCR reads with MiXCR, one entry per CDR3 protein. The data show around 320,000 distinct CDR3 sequences, approximately 15% seen once. This clonotype appeared many times. These data also formed part of another study, on T cells in Graves' hyperthyroidism and ophthalmopathy.

The input for sequencing was peripheral blood mononuclear cells (PBMCs), taken at new diagnosis, from a patient treated with antithyroid drugs. The V call is TRBV6-1, the J call TRBJ2-5; no definite D call. The clonotype comes from a man aged 40-50 years with Graves disease. CDR3 in DNA: TGTGCCGGTCTCGGGTCGGCCGGAACACAAGAGACCCAGTACTTC. Residues: CAGLGSAGTQETQYF.